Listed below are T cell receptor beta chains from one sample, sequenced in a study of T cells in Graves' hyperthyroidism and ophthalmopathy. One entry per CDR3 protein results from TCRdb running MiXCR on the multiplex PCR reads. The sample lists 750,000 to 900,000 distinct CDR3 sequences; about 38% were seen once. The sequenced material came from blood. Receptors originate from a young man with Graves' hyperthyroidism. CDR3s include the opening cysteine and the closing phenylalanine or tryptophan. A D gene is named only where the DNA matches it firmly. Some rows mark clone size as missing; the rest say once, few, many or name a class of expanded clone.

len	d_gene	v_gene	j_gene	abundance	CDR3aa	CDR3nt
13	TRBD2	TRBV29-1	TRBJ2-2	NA	CSTGLARTGELFF	TGCAGCACCGGACTAGCGAGAACCGGGGAGCTGTTTTTT
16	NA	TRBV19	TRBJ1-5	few	CASSSRPRTGNQPQHF	TGTGCCAGTAGTTCCCGACCCCGGACTGGCAATCAGCCCCAGCATTTT
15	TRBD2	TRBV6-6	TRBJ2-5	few	CASSPGGLVRETQYF	TGTGCCAGCAGCCCCGGGGGACTAGTCCGTGAGACCCAGTACTTC
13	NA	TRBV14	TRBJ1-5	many	CASSQVQQWPQHF	TGTGCCAGCAGCCAAGTGCAACAGTGGCCCCAGCATTTT
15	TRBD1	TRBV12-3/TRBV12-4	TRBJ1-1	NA	CASSLTGAANTEAFF	TGTGCCAGCAGTCTGACAGGGGCCGCGAACACTGAAGCTTTCTTT
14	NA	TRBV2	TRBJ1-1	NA	CASSEVHRNTEAFF	TGTGCCAGCAGTGAAGTTCACAGGAACACTGAAGCTTTCTTT
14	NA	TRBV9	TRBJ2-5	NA	CASSHASRQETQYF	TGTGCCAGCAGCCACGCTAGCCGGCAAGAGACCCAGTACTTC
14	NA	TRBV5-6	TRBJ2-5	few	CASSSPRGEETQYF	TGTGCCAGCAGCTCCCCTAGAGGGGAAGAGACCCAGTACTTC
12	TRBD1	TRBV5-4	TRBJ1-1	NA	CASSWTGREAFF	TGTGCCAGCAGCTGGACAGGTCGCGAGGCTTTCTTT
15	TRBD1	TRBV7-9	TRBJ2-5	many	CASSSWTGGGETQYF	TGTGCCAGCAGCTCCTGGACAGGGGGCGGTGAGACCCAGTACTTC
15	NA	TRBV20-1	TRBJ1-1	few	CSAAGRGGMNTEAFF	TGCAGTGCAGCAGGCCGGGGCGGCATGAACACTGAAGCTTTCTTT
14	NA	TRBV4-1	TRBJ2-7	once	CASNQVKGRDEQYF	TGTGCCAGCAACCAAGTTAAGGGGCGCGACGAGCAGTACTTC
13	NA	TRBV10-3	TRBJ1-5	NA	CAISDSRLEPQHF	TGTGCCATCAGTGATTCCAGGTTGGAGCCCCAGCATTTT
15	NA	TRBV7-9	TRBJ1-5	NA	CASSLGGPGVQPQHF	TGTGCCAGCAGCTTAGGAGGACCAGGGGTTCAGCCCCAGCATTTT
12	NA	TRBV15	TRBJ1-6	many	CATSRGDSPLHF	TGTGCCACCAGCAGAGGGGATTCACCCCTCCACTTT
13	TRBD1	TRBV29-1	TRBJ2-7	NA	CSVHGQGSYEQYF	TGCAGCGTTCACGGACAGGGGAGTTACGAGCAGTACTTC
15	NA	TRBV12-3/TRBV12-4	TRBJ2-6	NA	CASSQRSSGANVLTF	TGTGCCAGCAGCCAACGGAGCTCTGGGGCCAACGTCCTGACTTTC
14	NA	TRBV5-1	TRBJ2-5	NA	CASSLISEQETQYF	TGCGCCAGCAGCTTGATCAGCGAACAAGAGACCCAGTACTTC
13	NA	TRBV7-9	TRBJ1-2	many	CASSLDEDYGYTF	TGTGCCAGCAGCTTAGACGAGGACTATGGCTACACCTTC
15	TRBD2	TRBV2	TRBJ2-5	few	CASSPAGLAPETQYF	TGTGCCAGCAGTCCCGCGGGACTAGCTCCAGAGACCCAGTACTTC
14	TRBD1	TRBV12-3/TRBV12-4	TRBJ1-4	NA	CASSWDRGLEKLFF	TGTGCCAGCAGTTGGGACAGGGGCCTTGAAAAACTGTTTTTT
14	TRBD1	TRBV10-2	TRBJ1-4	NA	CAGSRQGSAEKLFF	TGTGCCGGCAGTCGACAGGGGTCGGCAGAAAAACTGTTTTTT
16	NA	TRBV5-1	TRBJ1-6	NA	CASSEMGTLYNSPLHF	TGCGCCAGCAGCGAGATGGGGACACTCTATAATTCACCCCTCCACTTT
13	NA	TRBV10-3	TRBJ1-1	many	CAIGVDLNTEAFF	TGTGCCATAGGGGTAGACTTGAACACTGAAGCTTTCTTT
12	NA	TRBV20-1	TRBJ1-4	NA	CSLSGGSEKLFF	TGCAGTTTGAGCGGGGGTAGTGAAAAACTGTTTTTT
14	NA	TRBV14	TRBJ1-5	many	CASSLRGTHQPQHF	TGTGCCAGCAGCCTCCGCGGAACCCATCAGCCCCAGCATTTT
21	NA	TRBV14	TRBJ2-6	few	CASSQGEGTTATFSGANVLTF	TGTGCCAGCAGCCAAGGAGAAGGAACGACAGCAACATTCTCTGGGGCCAACGTCCTGACTTTC
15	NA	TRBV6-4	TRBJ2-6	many	CASSVTVSGANVLTF	TGTGCCAGCAGTGTTACAGTCTCTGGGGCCAACGTCCTGACTTTC
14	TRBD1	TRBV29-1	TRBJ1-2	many	CSVPEHRTGYGYTF	TGCAGCGTTCCTGAACACCGGACAGGTTATGGCTACACCTTC
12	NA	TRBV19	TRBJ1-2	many	CATRDAFYGYTF	TGTGCCACGAGGGACGCCTTCTATGGCTACACCTTC
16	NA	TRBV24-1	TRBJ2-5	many	CATSDPTSSSQETQYF	TGTGCCACCAGTGACCCTACGTCCTCCTCGCAAGAGACCCAGTACTTC
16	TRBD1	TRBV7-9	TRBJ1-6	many	CASSSRQGERNSPLHF	TGTGCCAGCAGCTCCAGACAGGGGGAGAGGAATTCACCCCTCCACTTT
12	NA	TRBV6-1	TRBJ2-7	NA	CASTEGAYEQYF	TGTGCCAGCACTGAGGGAGCTTACGAGCAGTACTTC